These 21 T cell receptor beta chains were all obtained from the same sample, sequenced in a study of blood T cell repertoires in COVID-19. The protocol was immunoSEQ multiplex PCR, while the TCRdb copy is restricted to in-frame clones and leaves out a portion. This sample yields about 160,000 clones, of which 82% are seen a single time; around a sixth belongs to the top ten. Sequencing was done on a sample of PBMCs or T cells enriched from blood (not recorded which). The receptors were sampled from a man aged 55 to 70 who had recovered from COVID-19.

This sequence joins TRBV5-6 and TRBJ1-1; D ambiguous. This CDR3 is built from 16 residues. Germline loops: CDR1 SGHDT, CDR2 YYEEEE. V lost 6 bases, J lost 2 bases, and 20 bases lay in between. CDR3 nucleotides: TGTGCCAGCATCGGGATCGCGACCCGATTTAACACTGAAGCTTTCTTT. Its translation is CASIGIATRFNTEAFF. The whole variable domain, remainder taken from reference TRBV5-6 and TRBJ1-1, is DAGVTQSPTHLIKTRGQQVTLRCSPKSGHDTVSWYQQALGQGPQFIFQYYEEEERQRGNFPDRFSGHQFPNYSSELNVNALLLGDSALYLCASIGIATRFNTEAFFGQGTRLTVV.

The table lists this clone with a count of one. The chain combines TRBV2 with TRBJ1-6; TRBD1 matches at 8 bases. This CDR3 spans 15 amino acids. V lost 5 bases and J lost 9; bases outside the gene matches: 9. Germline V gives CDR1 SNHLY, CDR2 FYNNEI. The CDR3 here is CASSTDRGIGSPLHF. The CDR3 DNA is TGTGCCAGCAGTACAGACAGGGGTATCGGTTCACCCCTCCACTTT.

The DNA for the CDR3 is TGTGCCAGCAGCCATATCAATGAGCAGTTCTTC. This encodes CASSHINEQFF. The gene calls are TRBV4-2 and TRBJ2-1; D ambiguous. V dropped 3 bases and J dropped 6 bases, with 3 bases sitting between them. The CDR3 runs 11 residues. Germline loops: CDR1 LGHNA, CDR2 YNFKEQ.

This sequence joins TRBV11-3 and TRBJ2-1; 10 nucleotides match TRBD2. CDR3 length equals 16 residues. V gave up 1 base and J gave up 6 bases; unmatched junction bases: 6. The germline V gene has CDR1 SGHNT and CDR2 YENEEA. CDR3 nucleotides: TGTGCCAGCAGCTTAGGGGGGCTAGCGGGAGTCAATGAGCAGTTCTTC. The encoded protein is CASSLGGLAGVNEQFF. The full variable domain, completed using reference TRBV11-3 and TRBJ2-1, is EAGVVQSPRYKIIEKKQPVAFWCNPISGHNTLYWYLQNLGQGPELLIRYENEEAVDDSQLPKDRFSAERLKGVDSTLKIQPAELGDSAVYLCASSLGGLAGVNEQFFGPGTRLTVL.

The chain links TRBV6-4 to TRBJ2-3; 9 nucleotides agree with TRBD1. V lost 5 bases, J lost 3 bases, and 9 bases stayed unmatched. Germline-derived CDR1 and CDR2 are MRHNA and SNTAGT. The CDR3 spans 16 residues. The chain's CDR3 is CASSPHTGQGTDTQYF. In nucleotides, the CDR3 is TGTGCCAGCAGTCCCCACACGGGACAGGGTACAGATACGCAGTATTTT.

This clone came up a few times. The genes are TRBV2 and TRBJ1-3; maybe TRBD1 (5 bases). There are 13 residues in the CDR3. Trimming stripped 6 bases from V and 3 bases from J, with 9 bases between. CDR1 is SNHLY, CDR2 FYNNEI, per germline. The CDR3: CASSGGLGNTIYF. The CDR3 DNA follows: TGTGCCAGCAGCGGGGGACTTGGAAACACCATATATTTT. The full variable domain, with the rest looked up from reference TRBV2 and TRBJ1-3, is EPEVTQTPSHQVTQMGQEVILRCVPISNHLYFYWYRQILGQKVEFLVSFYNNEISEKSEIFDDQFSVERPDGSNFTLKIRSTKLEDSAMYFCASSGGLGNTIYFGEGSWLTVV.

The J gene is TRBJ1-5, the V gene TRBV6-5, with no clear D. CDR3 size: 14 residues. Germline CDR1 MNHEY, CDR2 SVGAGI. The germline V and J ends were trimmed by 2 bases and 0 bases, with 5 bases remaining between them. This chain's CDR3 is CASSYSRSNQPQHF. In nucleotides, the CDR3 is TGTGCCAGCAGTTACAGCCGTAGCAATCAGCCCCAGCATTTT.

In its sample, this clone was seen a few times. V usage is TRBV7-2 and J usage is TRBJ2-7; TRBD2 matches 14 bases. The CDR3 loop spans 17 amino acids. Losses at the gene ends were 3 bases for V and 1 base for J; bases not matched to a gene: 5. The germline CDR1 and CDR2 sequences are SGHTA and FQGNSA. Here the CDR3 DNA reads TGTGCCAGCAGCTTGACCGGGACTAGCGGGAGTTCCTACGAGCAGTACTTC. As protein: CASSLTGTSGSSYEQYF.

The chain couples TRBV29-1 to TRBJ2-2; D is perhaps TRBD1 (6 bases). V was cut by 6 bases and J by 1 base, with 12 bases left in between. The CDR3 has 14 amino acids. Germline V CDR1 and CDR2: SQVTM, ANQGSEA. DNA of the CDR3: TGCAGCGTGGCAGGACAGCTGAACACCGGGGAGCTGTTTTTT. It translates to CSVAGQLNTGELFF.

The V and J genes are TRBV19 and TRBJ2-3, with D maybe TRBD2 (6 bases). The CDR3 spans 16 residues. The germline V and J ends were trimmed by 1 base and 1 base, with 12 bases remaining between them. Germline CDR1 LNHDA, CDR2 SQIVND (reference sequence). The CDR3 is CASSIGGGTGTDTQYF. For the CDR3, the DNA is TGTGCCAGTAGTATAGGAGGCGGGACTGGCACAGATACGCAGTATTTT.

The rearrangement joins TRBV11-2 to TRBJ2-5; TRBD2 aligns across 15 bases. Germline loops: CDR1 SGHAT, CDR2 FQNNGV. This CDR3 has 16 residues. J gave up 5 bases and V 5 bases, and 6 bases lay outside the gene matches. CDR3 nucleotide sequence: TGTGCCAGCAGCCCAGGACTAGCGGGAGGGCTGGAGACCCAGTACTTC. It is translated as CASSPGLAGGLETQYF.

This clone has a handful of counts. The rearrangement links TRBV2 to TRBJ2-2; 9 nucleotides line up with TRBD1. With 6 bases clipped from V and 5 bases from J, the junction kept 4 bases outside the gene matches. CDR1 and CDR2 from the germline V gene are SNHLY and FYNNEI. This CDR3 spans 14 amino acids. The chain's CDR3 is CASRAGTGTGELFF. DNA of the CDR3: TGTGCCAGCAGGGCCGGGACAGGGACCGGGGAGCTGTTTTTT.

The CDR3 spells CASSATTSGQETQYF. The CDR3 DNA reads TGTGCCAGCAGTGCCACGACTAGCGGGCAAGAGACCCAGTACTTC. V gene TRBV6-4 combines with J gene TRBJ2-5; 10 nucleotides match TRBD2. The CDR3 contains 15 residues. Germline V gene data show CDR1 as MRHNA and CDR2 as SNTAGT. Trimming cost V 4 bases and J 2 bases; bases outside gene matches: 4.

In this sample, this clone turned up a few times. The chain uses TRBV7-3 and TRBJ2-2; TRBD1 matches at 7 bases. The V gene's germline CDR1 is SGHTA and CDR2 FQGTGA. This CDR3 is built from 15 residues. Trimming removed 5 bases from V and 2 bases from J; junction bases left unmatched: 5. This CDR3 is CASSLDRINTGELFF. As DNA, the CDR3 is TGTGCCAGCAGCCTGGACAGGATAAACACCGGGGAGCTGTTTTTT.

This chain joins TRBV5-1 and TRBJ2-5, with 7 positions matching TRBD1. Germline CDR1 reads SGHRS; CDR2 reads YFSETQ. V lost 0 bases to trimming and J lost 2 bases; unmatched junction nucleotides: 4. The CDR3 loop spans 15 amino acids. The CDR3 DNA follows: TGCGCCAGCAGCTTGGATGGACAGGAACAAGAGACCCAGTACTTC. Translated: CASSLDGQEQETQYF.

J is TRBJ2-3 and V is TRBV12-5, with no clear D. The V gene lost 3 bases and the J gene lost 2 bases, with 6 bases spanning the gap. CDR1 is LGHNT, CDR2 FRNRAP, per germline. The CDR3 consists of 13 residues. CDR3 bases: TGTGCTAGTGGTTTTAGTTACACAGATACGCAGTATTTT. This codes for CASGFSYTDTQYF.

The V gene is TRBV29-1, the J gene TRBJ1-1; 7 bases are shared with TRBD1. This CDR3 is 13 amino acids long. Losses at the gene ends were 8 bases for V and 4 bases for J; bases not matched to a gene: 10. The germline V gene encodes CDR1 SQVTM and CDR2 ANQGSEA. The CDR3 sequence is CSTKDRVGTEAFF. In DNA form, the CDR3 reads TGCAGCACCAAAGACAGGGTTGGCACTGAAGCTTTCTTT.

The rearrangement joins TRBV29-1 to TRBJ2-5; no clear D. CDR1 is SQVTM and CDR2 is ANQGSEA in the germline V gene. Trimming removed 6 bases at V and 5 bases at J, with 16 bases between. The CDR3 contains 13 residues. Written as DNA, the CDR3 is TGCAGCGTCCGGGTGGGTGGCCACGAGACCCAGTACTTC. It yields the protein CSVRVGGHETQYF.

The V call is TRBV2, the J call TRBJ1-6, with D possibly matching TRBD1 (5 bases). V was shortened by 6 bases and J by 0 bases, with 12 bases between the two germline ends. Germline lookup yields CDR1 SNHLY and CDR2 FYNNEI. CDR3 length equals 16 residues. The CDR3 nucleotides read TGTGCCAGCAGGTCAGGGAGGAGCTCCTATAATTCACCCCTCCACTTT. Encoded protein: CASRSGRSSYNSPLHF.

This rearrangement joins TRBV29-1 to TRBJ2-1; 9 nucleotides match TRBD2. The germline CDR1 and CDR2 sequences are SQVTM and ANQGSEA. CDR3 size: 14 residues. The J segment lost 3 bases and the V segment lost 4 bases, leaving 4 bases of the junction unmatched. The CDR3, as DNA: TGCAGCGTTGCGGCTAGCGGGAACTACAATGAGCAGTTCTTC. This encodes CSVAASGNYNEQFF.

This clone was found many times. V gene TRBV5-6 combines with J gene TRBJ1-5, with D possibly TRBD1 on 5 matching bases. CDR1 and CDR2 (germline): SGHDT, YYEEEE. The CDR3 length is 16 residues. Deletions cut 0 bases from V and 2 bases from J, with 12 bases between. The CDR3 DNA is TGTGCCAGCAGCTTGGAAGGAGGGACGCGCAATCAGCCCCAGCATTTT. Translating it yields CASSLEGGTRNQPQHF.